This TCR beta chain originates from a study of technical replicates of blood from a handful of donors. Profiling relied on immunoSEQ multiplex PCR, and the TCRdb table lists in-frame clones only, not all of them. The table has about 50,000 clones, over 90% seen once. Concerning this clone itself: The junction departs from the called germline gene at one end, perhaps through a read error.

Germline CDR1 LGHNA, CDR2 YSLEER. The CDR3 is 14 residues long. Source material: PBMCs. The sequence came from a human donor in good health. Some clones in this sample may be carry-over from other donors' samples. The chain couples TRBV4-3 to TRBJ2-7; maybe TRBD2 (7 bases). The CDR3 loop reads CASSQERRGGDHHF. CDR3 nucleotide sequence: TGCGCCAGCAGCCAAGAACGGAGGGGGGGGGACCATCACTTC.